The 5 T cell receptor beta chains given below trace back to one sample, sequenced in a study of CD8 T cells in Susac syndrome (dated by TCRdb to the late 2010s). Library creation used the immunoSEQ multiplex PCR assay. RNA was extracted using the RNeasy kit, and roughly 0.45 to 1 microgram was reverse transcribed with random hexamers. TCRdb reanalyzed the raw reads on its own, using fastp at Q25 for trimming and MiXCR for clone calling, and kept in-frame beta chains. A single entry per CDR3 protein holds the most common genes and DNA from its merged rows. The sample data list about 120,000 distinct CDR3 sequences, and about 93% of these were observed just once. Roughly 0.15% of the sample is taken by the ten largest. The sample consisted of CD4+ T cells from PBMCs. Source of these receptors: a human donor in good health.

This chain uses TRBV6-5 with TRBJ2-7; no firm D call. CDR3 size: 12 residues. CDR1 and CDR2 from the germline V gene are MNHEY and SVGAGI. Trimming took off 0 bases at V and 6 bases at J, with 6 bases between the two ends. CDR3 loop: CASSYSRGEQYF. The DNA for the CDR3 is TGTGCCAGCAGTTACTCCCGAGGCGAGCAGTACTTC.

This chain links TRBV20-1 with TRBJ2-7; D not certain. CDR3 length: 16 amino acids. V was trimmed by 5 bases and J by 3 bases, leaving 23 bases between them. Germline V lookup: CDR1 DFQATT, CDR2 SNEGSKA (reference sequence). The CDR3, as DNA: TGCAGTGCTCGACCGGTCCGCTCGCATGTAGACTACGAGCAGTACTTC. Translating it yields CSARPVRSHVDYEQYF.

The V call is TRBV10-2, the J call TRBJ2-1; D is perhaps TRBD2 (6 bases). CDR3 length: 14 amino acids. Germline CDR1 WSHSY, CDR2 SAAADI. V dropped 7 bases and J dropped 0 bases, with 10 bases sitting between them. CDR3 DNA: TGCGCCAGCAACGGGGGTAGCTCCTACAATGAGCAGTTCTTC. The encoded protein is CASNGGSSYNEQFF.

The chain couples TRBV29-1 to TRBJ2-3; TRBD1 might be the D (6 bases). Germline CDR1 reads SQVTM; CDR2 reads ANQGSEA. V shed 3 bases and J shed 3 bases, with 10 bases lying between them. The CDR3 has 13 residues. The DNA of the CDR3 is TGCAGCGTTGACAGGGGTTGGACAGATACGCAGTATTTT. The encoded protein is CSVDRGWTDTQYF.

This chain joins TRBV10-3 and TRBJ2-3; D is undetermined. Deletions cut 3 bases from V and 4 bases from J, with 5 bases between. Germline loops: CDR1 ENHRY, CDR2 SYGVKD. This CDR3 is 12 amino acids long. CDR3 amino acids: CAISDGSDTQYF. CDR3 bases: TGTGCCATCAGTGATGGGTCAGATACGCAGTATTTT.